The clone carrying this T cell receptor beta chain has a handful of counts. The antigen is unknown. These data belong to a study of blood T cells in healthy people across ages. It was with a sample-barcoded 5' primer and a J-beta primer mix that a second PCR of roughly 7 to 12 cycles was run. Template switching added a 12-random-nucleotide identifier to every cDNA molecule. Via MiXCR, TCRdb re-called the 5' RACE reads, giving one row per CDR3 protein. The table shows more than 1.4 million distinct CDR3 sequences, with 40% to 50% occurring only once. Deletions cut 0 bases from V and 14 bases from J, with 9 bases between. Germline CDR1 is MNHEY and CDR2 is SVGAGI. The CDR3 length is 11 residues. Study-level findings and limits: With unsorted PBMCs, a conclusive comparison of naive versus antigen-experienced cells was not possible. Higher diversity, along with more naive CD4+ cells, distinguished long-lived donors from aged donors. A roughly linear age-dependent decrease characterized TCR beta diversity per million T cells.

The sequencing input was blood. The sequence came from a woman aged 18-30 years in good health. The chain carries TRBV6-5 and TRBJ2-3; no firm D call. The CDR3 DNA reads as TGTGCCAGCAGTTACTCCGCGCGGTCGTATTTT. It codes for CASSYSARSYF.